This TCR beta chain emerged from a study of blood T cells in healthy people across ages. General study results and limits: Greater diversity and more naive CD4+ cells were seen in long-lived donors than in aged donors.

A second PCR of 7 to 11 cycles used a sample-barcoded 5' primer and a J-beta primer mix. TCRdb processed the 5' RACE reads anew with MiXCR; each CDR3 protein has one entry. The data contain hundreds of thousands of distinct CDR3 sequences, approximately 53% of them seen just once; the ten biggest clones take up 25% to 30%. Regarding this clonotype: Antigen: not known.

The source of this sequence is a man in his forties or fifties in good health. Sequencing input: blood.

Here the CDR3 DNA reads TGTGCCAGCAGCCAAATGACGGGGGCAGATACGCAGTATTTT. Protein sequence: CASSQMTGADTQYF. The J gene is TRBJ2-3, the V gene TRBV4-2, with a tentative D call TRBD2 (6 bases). CDR3 length equals 14 residues. The germline V gene encodes CDR1 LGHNA and CDR2 YNFKEQ. The ends were cut back, 2 bases at V and 4 bases at J, with 10 bases in the middle.